This TCR beta chain was identified during a study of shared clonotypes between healthy human individuals. Study overall: There were three CD4 naive, three CD4 memory, two CD8 naive and one CD8 memory plates per donor. General observations from the study: Despite large depth, rarefaction showed incomplete sorted-subset sequencing.

Only CD45RO-negative cells positively selected for CCR7 counted as naive CD8 cells, so terminally differentiated effector memory CD45RA+ cells were excluded. Donors comprised only Caucasian adults living in Nashville, Tennessee. It was at deep level that the assay was run. The data were produced by immunoSEQ multiplex PCR, yet TCRdb's version contains in-frame clones alone and is incomplete. Counted here are about 1.9 million clones, 93% occurring once; the ten biggest clones make up over 1.5%. For this clone: Its specificity is unknown. At the DNA level, this CDR3 is encoded by other sequences in the same sample as well.

The CDR3 covers 13 residues. Germline V gene sequence: CDR1 ENHRY, CDR2 SYGVKD. V was pared by 5 bases and J by 2 bases, with 10 bases between. The clonotype comes from a man aged 18 to 29 in good health. Some clones in this sample may be carry-over from other donors' samples. Sequenced: naive CD8+ T cells from PBMCs. The chain links TRBV10-3 to TRBJ2-7; possibly TRBD1 for D (6 bases). CDR3 region: CAISWGQTYEQYF. DNA for the CDR3: TGTGCCATCAGTTGGGGGCAGACCTACGAGCAGTACTTC.